What follows are 8 T cell receptor beta chains derived from one specimen sequenced in a study of T cells in Graves' hyperthyroidism and ophthalmopathy. Amplification yielded TCR beta CDR3 regions, with RNA transcripts as the source. Researchers ran a first-round RT-PCR on the TCR CDR3 using the HTBI primer set. A single record per CDR3 protein comes from TCRdb applying MiXCR to the multiplex PCR reads. Counted here are about 400,000 distinct CDR3 sequences, over 10% occurring once; the ten biggest clones make up around a tenth. The sequenced sample consisted of blood. Receptors originate from a woman between 18 and 29 years old with Graves' hyperthyroidism.

In this sample, this clonotype turned up many times. This chain connects TRBV7-2 to TRBJ2-7; maybe TRBD1 (6 bases). With 2 bases removed from V and 7 bases from J, the gap between germline ends came to 15 bases. The CDR3 runs 14 residues. Germline V gene lookup returns CDR1 SGHTA and CDR2 FQGNSA. The CDR3 DNA reads as TGTGCCAGCAGCTTACAGGGGCAGGACTGGGAGCAGTACTTC. Translated: CASSLQGQDWEQYF.

This clonotype occurred many times. The rearrangement links TRBV2 to TRBJ2-1; a weak D match, TRBD2 (6 bases). Trimming cost V 11 bases and J 1 base, with 15 bases left between them. This CDR3 contains 14 residues. CDR1 is SNHLY and CDR2 is FYNNEI in the germline V gene. The CDR3 protein is CAWLQAGSYNEQFF. The DNA of the CDR3 is TGTGCCTGGCTTCAGGCGGGGTCCTACAATGAGCAGTTCTTC.

This CDR3 is CASSFRGTADTQYF. The CDR3, as DNA: TGCGCCAGCAGCTTCCGCGGGACCGCAGATACGCAGTATTTT. The chain recombines TRBV5-1 with TRBJ2-3, with D possibly matching TRBD2 (6 bases). Germline V gene lookup returns CDR1 SGHRS and CDR2 YFSETQ. The V gene lost 2 bases and the J gene lost 4 bases, with 11 bases spanning the gap. This CDR3 contains 14 residues.

This clonotype appeared many times. This chain joins TRBV6-1 and TRBJ1-1; D is possibly TRBD1 (6 bases). This CDR3 region has 14 residues. Germline V lookup: CDR1 MNHNS, CDR2 SASEGT. Deletions cut 4 bases from V and 5 bases from J, with 14 bases between. In DNA, the CDR3 is TGTGCCAGCAGTGTGCCTAGGGGGAAAACTGAAGCTTTCTTT. Its translation is CASSVPRGKTEAFF.

CDR3 protein: CASLVAGTDTQYF. In DNA, the CDR3 is TGTGCCAGCTTGGTGGCTGGCACAGATACGCAGTATTTT. The J gene is TRBJ2-3, the V gene TRBV5-4; no clear D. CDR3 length: 13 amino acids. Trimming removed 7 bases at V and 1 base at J, with 10 bases between. Germline V lookup: CDR1 SGHNT, CDR2 YYREEE (reference sequence).

The CDR3: CASSLVAGSSGANVLTF. The CDR3 bases are TGTGCCAGCAGCTTAGTGGCGGGAAGCTCTGGGGCCAACGTCCTGACTTTC. The chain carries TRBV7-2 and TRBJ2-6; possible D gene TRBD2, 6 bases. Trimming shortened V by 1 base and J by 0 bases, and 10 bases separated the two germline ends. The length of the CDR3 is 17 residues. The germline CDR1 and CDR2 sequences are SGHTA and FQGNSA.

This clonotype was seen ten or more times. The chain recombines TRBV19 with TRBJ2-5; 8 bases map to TRBD1. The CDR3 runs to 17 residues. The ends lost 6 bases at V and 5 bases at J; junction bases unmatched: 17. In germline, CDR1 is LNHDA, CDR2 SQIVND (reference sequence). The CDR3 DNA sequence: TGTGCCAGTAGCCCGACCACAGATCAGGGGGCGCGGGAGACCCAGTACTTC. This encodes CASSPTTDQGARETQYF.

This clonotype was counted at least ten times. In DNA form, the CDR3 reads TGTGCCAGCAGTGGCAAGGTCCCCAGTTACGAGCAGTACTTC. Protein: CASSGKVPSYEQYF. This chain joins TRBV6-8 and TRBJ2-7; D remains ambiguous. V was clipped by 5 bases and J by 4 bases, with 15 bases between them. The germline gives CDR1 MNHGY, CDR2 SAAAGT. The CDR3 covers 14 residues.